The TCR beta chain described here comes from a study of blood T cells in healthy people across ages. It was with a sample-barcoded 5' primer and a J-beta primer mix that a second PCR of about 6 to 12 cycles was run. One entry per CDR3 protein, called by TCRdb with MiXCR from the 5' RACE reads. The sample holds about 1.7 million distinct CDR3 sequences, about 30% seen once. Germline V gene sequence: CDR1 SGHTA, CDR2 FQGNSA. The CDR3 covers 14 residues. V shed 4 bases and J 3 bases; nucleotides not matched to a gene: 2. The source of this sequence is a woman in her 30s in good health. The J gene is TRBJ1-4, the V gene TRBV7-2; 7 nucleotides match TRBD1. The source material was blood. CDR3 sequence: CASSSQGSNEKLFF. The CDR3, as DNA: TGTGCCAGCAGCTCACAGGGGTCTAATGAAAAACTGTTTTTT.